One and the same sample provided the 27 T cell receptor beta chains below, sequenced in a study of blood T cell repertoires in COVID-19. The repertoire was sequenced with immunoSEQ multiplex PCR; TCRdb's copy has only in-frame clones and lacks some. The data show 300,000 to 400,000 clones, with 90% seen just once and 2% to 3% held by the top ten. Sequenced: PBMCs or T cells enriched from blood (not recorded which). Source of these receptors: a man aged 60-69 years who had recovered from COVID-19.

This sequence joins TRBV2 and TRBJ2-3, with 7 bases identical to TRBD2. The V gene end was trimmed by 8 bases and the J gene end by 2 bases; junction bases not matched to a gene: 7. Germline assignment: CDR1 SNHLY and CDR2 FYNNEI. This CDR3 spans 14 amino acids. CDR3 in amino acids: CASLALAITDTQYF. In DNA form, the CDR3 reads TGTGCCAGCTTGGCACTAGCGATCACAGATACGCAGTATTTT.

The chain joins TRBV7-9 to TRBJ1-4; no definite D call. CDR1 is SEHNR, CDR2 FQNEAQ, per germline (reference sequence). Trimming took 2 bases from V and 7 from J, leaving 11 bases between them. The CDR3 totals 14 residues. The CDR3 is CASSLTDIGEKLFF. As DNA, the CDR3 is TGTGCCAGCAGCTTAACCGACATCGGTGAAAAACTGTTTTTT.

This sequence joins TRBV19 and TRBJ2-1, with 16 positions matching TRBD2. The CDR3 covers 16 residues. CDR1 and CDR2 from the germline V gene are LNHDA and SQIVND (reference sequence). V shed 6 bases and J 9 bases; nucleotides not matched to a gene: 8. The CDR3 DNA reads as TGTGCCAGTAGATGGGGACTAGCGGGGGGGCCCAGTGAGCAGTTCTTC. Protein sequence: CASRWGLAGGPSEQFF.

This chain uses TRBV18 with TRBJ2-1, with D possibly TRBD2 on 5 matching bases. Between the trimmed V and J ends, which lost 2 bases and 8 bases, there was a span of 13 bases. CDR3 length: 14 amino acids. The V gene's germline CDR1 is KGHSH and CDR2 LQKENI. Here the CDR3 DNA reads TGTGCCAGCTCACCATTGGCGGGCTGGGATGAGCAGTTCTTC. This sequence encodes CASSPLAGWDEQFF.

The chain couples TRBV10-1 to TRBJ2-3; D is perhaps TRBD1 (6 bases). The CDR3 length is 14 residues. In germline, CDR1 is WNHNN, CDR2 SYGVQD (reference sequence). V lost 9 bases, J lost 1 base, and 14 bases lay in between. The CDR3 DNA is TGCGCCAGTGCAGCAGGGGTGGGCACAGATACGCAGTATTTT. As protein: CASAAGVGTDTQYF.

This clone was observed once. The chain carries TRBV7-2 and TRBJ1-5, with D uncertain. CDR1 SGHTA and CDR2 FQGNSA come from the germline V gene. The V and J ends lost 3 bases and 7 bases respectively, with 16 bases between them. This CDR3 spans 15 amino acids. This CDR3 is CASSFSPTPGQPQHF. The DNA of the CDR3 is TGTGCCAGCAGCTTCTCCCCAACTCCGGGGCAGCCCCAGCATTTT.

V and J are TRBV4-1 and TRBJ2-7, with 8 positions matching TRBD2. Trimming removed 5 bases from V and 2 bases from J; junction bases left unmatched: 8. The CDR3 has 15 amino acids. In germline, CDR1 is MGHRA, CDR2 YSYEKL. The CDR3 spells CASSDNIAGTYEQYF. CDR3 in DNA: TGCGCCAGCAGCGATAATATAGCGGGGACCTACGAGCAGTACTTC.

The chain uses TRBV24-1 and TRBJ2-1; 14 bases align to TRBD2. From germline, CDR1 is KGHDR and CDR2 SFDVKD. The ends lost 7 bases at V and 4 bases at J; junction bases unmatched: 5. This CDR3 region has 16 residues. The CDR3 protein is CATSGTSGGSYNEQFF. The CDR3 DNA follows: TGTGCCACCAGCGGGACTAGCGGGGGTTCTTACAATGAGCAGTTCTTC.

CDR3: CASTSGRADRDYEQYF. The CDR3 DNA follows: TGTGCCAGCACTAGCGGGAGGGCCGATAGAGACTACGAGCAGTACTTC. The chain recombines TRBV11-3 with TRBJ2-7; 12 nucleotides match TRBD2. Germline CDR1 reads SGHNT; CDR2 reads YENEEA. V lost 7 bases and J lost 3; bases outside the gene matches: 10. This CDR3 spans 16 amino acids.

The chain recombines TRBV6-5 with TRBJ1-2; possible D gene TRBD1, 6 bases. The CDR3 loop spans 13 amino acids. The germline V gene has CDR1 MNHEY and CDR2 SVGAGI. Trimming removed 7 bases at V and 3 bases at J, with 12 bases between. The CDR3 DNA follows: TGTGCCAGCACTCGGGGGGCCGACTATGGCTACACCTTC. It specifies CASTRGADYGYTF.

The chain combines TRBV4-2 with TRBJ1-3; D ambiguous. Trimming left V 0 bases short and J 4 bases short, with 13 bases between. This CDR3 has 16 residues. Germline CDR1 is LGHNA and CDR2 is YNFKEQ. The CDR3 is CASSQETSRSGNTIYF. The CDR3 region has the DNA TGTGCCAGCAGCCAAGAGACCAGTCGGAGCGGAAACACCATATATTTT.

This rearrangement joins TRBV11-2 to TRBJ1-1, with D uncertain. V lost 5 bases, J lost 2 bases, and 12 bases lay in between. CDR1 is SGHAT, CDR2 FQNNGV, per germline. The CDR3 covers 14 residues. The CDR3 region has the DNA TGTGCCAGCAGCCTAGCCGGGATTAACACTGAAGCTTTCTTT. It codes for CASSLAGINTEAFF.

This chain uses TRBV5-5 with TRBJ2-7, with TRBD2 matching over 8 bases. There are 17 residues in the CDR3. The germline V gene has CDR1 SGHKS and CDR2 YYEKEE (reference sequence). V shed 1 base, J shed 2 bases, and the junction held 11 bases outside the gene matches. The CDR3 sequence is CASSLLTLAGGTYEQYF. The DNA of the CDR3 is TGTGCCAGCAGCTTGTTAACTCTTGCGGGGGGTACCTACGAGCAGTACTTC.

The rearrangement joins TRBV10-3 to TRBJ2-5; 9 bases are shared with TRBD2. Germline assignment: CDR1 ENHRY and CDR2 SYGVKD. Trimming took 4 bases from V and 4 from J; bases not matched to a gene: 28. The CDR3 is 22 amino acids. The CDR3 spells CAISGERAPGLAGRAVGETQYF. The CDR3 nucleotides read TGTGCCATCAGTGGCGAGAGGGCCCCCGGTCTAGCGGGAAGGGCTGTCGGAGAGACCCAGTACTTC.

V and J are TRBV7-2 and TRBJ1-3, with 10 bases lining up with TRBD1. The junction had 8 bases not matched to a gene; V was cut back by 5 bases and J by 4 bases. The CDR3 is made up of 16 amino acids. Germline V lookup: CDR1 SGHTA, CDR2 FQGNSA. The CDR3, as DNA: TGTGCCAGCAGCCTCCGGGACAGGGGTTCAGGAAACACCATATATTTT. Encoded protein: CASSLRDRGSGNTIYF.

The CDR3 sequence is CASSLSITREAQYF. The DNA for the CDR3 is TGTGCCAGCAGCTTAAGTATTACCCGGGAGGCGCAGTATTTT. The V gene is TRBV11-2, the J gene TRBJ2-3, with 7 bases matching TRBD2. The germline V gene has CDR1 SGHAT and CDR2 FQNNGV. The CDR3 is made up of 14 amino acids. V shed 2 bases, J shed 10 bases, and the junction held 9 bases outside the gene matches. The entire variable domain, with the rest obtained from reference TRBV11-2 and TRBJ2-3, is as follows: EAGVAQSPRYKIIEKRQSVAFWCNPISGHATLYWYQQILGQGPKLLIQFQNNGVVDDSQLPKDRFSAERLKGVDSTLKIQPAKLEDSAVYLCASSLSITREAQYFGPGTRLTVL.

The rearrangement uses TRBV7-9 and TRBJ2-1, with a weak D call TRBD2 (6 bases). The V gene lost 4 bases and the J gene lost 12 bases, with 19 bases spanning the gap. CDR3 length equals 14 residues. Germline lookup yields CDR1 SEHNR and CDR2 FQNEAQ (reference sequence). The CDR3 DNA reads TGTGCCAGCAGCTCCGTGACTAGTTTTAGTGTGCAGTTCTTC. Its protein is CASSSVTSFSVQFF.

Of note for this clone: This specimen includes other DNA sequences encoding the same CDR3. CDR3 sequence reads: CASSFQGPNTEAFF. CDR3 DNA: TGTGCCAGCAGCTTCCAGGGGCCGAACACTGAAGCTTTCTTT. This sequence joins TRBV7-9 and TRBJ1-1; D is possibly TRBD1 (6 bases). Trimming stripped 3 bases from V and 1 base from J, with 9 bases between. The CDR3 runs to 14 residues. The germline CDR1 and CDR2 sequences are SEHNR and FQNEAQ (reference sequence).

V usage is TRBV9 and J usage is TRBJ2-7, with 8 bases that match TRBD2. This CDR3 comprises 14 residues. The germline V gene has CDR1 SGDLS and CDR2 YYNGEE. The J segment lost 5 bases and the V segment lost 0 bases, leaving 4 bases of the junction unmatched. CDR3 protein: CASSVAAGAHEQYF. The CDR3 DNA reads as TGTGCCAGCAGCGTAGCAGCGGGAGCTCACGAGCAGTACTTC.

The chain joins TRBV7-9 to TRBJ1-1; TRBD1 matches 7 bases. Trimming removed 5 bases from V and 5 bases from J; junction bases left unmatched: 14. The CDR3 contains 16 residues. Germline CDR1 and CDR2: SEHNR and FQNEAQ (reference sequence). DNA of the CDR3: TGTGCCAGCAGCGCCGACAGGGAGCATGCTGGAACTGAAGCTTTCTTT. Protein product: CASSADREHAGTEAFF.

About this clone: Distinct nucleotide sequences in the sample also encode this CDR3. This chain links TRBV5-1 with TRBJ1-1; D unclear. The germline V gene has CDR1 SGHRS and CDR2 YFSETQ. The V and J ends lost 0 bases and 0 bases respectively, with 3 bases between them. CDR3 size: 13 residues. The CDR3 DNA sequence: TGCGCCAGCAGCTTGGCCTTGAACACTGAAGCTTTCTTT. Its protein is CASSLALNTEAFF.

A note on this clone: One end of the junction fails to match germline, which may point to a read error. V usage is TRBV4-3 and J usage is TRBJ1-1; 7 bases match TRBD1. Germline lookup yields CDR1 LGHNA and CDR2 YSLEER. CDR3 size: 15 residues. The CDR3 spells CASSPTGQTNAEAFF. In DNA, the CDR3 is TGCGCCAGCAGCCCAACGGGACAGACGAACGCTGAAGCTTTCTTT.

The chain carries TRBV3-1 (or the pseudogene TRBV3-2) and TRBJ1-5, with 9 bases aligning to TRBD1. Unmatched junction bases numbered 9, after V lost 3 bases and J lost 6 bases. Germline assignment: CDR1 LGHDT and CDR2 YNNKEL (reference sequence). The CDR3 has 16 amino acids. The CDR3 here is CASSHETGGAVQPQHF. For the CDR3, the DNA is TGTGCCAGCAGCCATGAAACAGGGGGCGCGGTTCAGCCCCAGCATTTT.

V and J are TRBV7-9 and TRBJ2-1, with TRBD1 identical over 9 bases. Germline CDR1 and CDR2: SEHNR and FQNEAQ (reference sequence). Unmatched junction bases numbered 3, after V lost 5 bases and J lost 1 base. The CDR3 is made up of 15 amino acids. The CDR3 reads CASSADRGSYNEQFF. For the CDR3, the DNA is TGTGCCAGCAGCGCCGACAGGGGGTCCTACAATGAGCAGTTCTTC.

V gene TRBV9 combines with J gene TRBJ2-1, with 8 nucleotides matching TRBD2. Trimming removed 4 bases from V and 1 base from J; junction bases left unmatched: 7. CDR3 length: 16 amino acids. CDR1 and CDR2 from the germline V gene are SGDLS and YYNGEE. This CDR3 is CASSPSLAGSYNEQFF. CDR3 sequence (DNA): TGTGCCAGCAGCCCCAGCCTAGCGGGTTCCTACAATGAGCAGTTCTTC.

This clone has only a few counts. The V and J genes are TRBV9 and TRBJ1-6; possibly TRBD1 for D (5 bases). There are 16 residues in the CDR3. V lost 3 bases and J lost 8, with 18 bases in between. Looked up from germline, CDR1 is SGDLS and CDR2 is YYNGEE. The CDR3 sequence is CASSGSGGGGDSPLHF. The CDR3 region has the DNA TGTGCCAGCAGCGGAAGCGGGGGAGGTGGTGATTCACCCCTCCACTTT.

The chain recombines TRBV5-1 with TRBJ2-3, with 7 positions matching TRBD2. Germline CDR1 is SGHRS and CDR2 is YFSETQ. CDR3 size: 15 residues. V was clipped by 4 bases and J by 3 bases; unmatched bases: 8. The CDR3 loop reads CASSQEGGPTDTQYF. The CDR3 DNA reads TGCGCCAGCAGCCAGGAGGGAGGGCCGACAGATACGCAGTATTTT. The full variable domain, rest sourced from reference TRBV5-1 and TRBJ2-3, is KAGVTQTPRYLIKTRGQQVTLSCSPISGHRSVSWYQQTPGQGLQFLFEYFSETQRNKGNFPGRFSGRQFSNSRSEMNVSTLELGDSALYLCASSQEGGPTDTQYFGPGTRLTVL.